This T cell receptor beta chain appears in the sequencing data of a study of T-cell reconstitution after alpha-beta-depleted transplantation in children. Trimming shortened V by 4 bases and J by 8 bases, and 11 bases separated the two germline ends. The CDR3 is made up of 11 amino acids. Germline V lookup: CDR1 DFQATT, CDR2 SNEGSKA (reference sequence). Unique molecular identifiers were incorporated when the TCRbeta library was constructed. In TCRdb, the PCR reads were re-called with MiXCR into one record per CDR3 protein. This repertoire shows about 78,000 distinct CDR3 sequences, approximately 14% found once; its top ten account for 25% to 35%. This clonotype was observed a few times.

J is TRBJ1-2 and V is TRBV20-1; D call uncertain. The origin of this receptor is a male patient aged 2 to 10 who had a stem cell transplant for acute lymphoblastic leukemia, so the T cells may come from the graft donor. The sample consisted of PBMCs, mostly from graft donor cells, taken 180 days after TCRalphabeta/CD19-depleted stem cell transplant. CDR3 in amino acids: CSATTLGGYTF. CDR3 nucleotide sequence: TGCAGTGCTACTACTCTAGGAGGCTACACCTTC.